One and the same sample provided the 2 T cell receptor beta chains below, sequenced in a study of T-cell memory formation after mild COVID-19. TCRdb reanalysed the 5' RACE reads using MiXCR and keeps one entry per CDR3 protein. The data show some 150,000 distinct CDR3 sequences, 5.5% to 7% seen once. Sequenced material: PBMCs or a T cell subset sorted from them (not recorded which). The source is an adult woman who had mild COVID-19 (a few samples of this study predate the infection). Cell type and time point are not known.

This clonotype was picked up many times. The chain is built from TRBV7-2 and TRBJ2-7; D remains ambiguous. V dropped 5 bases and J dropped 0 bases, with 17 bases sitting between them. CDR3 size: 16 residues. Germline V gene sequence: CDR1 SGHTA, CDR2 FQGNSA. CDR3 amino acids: CASSPPGVVFSYEQYF. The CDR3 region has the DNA TGTGCCAGCAGCCCGCCCGGTGTAGTCTTCTCCTACGAGCAGTACTTC.

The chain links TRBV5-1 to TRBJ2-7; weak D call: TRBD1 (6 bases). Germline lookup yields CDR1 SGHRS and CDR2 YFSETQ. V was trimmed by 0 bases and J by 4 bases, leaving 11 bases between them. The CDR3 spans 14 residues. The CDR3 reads CASSLVTGSYEQYF. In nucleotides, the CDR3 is TGCGCCAGCAGCTTGGTCACAGGGAGTTACGAGCAGTACTTC. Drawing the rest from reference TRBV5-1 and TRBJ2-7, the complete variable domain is KAGVTQTPRYLIKTRGQQVTLSCSPISGHRSVSWYQQTPGQGLQFLFEYFSETQRNKGNFPGRFSGRQFSNSRSEMNVSTLELGDSALYLCASSLVTGSYEQYFGPGTRLTVT.